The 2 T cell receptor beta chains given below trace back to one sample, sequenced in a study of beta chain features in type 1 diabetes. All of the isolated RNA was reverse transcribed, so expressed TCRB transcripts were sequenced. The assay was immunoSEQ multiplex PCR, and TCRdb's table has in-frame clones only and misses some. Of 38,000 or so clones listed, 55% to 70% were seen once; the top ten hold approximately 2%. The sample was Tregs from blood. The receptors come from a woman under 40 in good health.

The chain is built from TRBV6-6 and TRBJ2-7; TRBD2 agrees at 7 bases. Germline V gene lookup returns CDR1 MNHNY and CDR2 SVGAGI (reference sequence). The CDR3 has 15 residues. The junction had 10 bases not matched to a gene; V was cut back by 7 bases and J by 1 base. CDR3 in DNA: TGTGCCAGCAACCTTGGGGCTAGCGGTTCCTACGAGCAGTACTTC. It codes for CASNLGASGSYEQYF.

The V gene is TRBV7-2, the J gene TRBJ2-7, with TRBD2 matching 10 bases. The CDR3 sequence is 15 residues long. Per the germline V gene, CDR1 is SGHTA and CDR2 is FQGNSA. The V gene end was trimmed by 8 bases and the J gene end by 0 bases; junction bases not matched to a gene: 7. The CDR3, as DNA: TGTGCCAGCTCACGGACTAGCGGTGGCTCCTACGAGCAGTACTTC. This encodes CASSRTSGGSYEQYF.